Shown below are 10 T cell receptor beta chains from a single sample sequenced in a study of cytomegalovirus exposure and HLA in healthy donors. The PCR had 60 Vbeta and 13 Jbeta primers. Clones were read by immunoSEQ multiplex PCR, and TCRdb kept only the in-frame ones, dropping some. In the table there are about 100,000 clones, 74% of which are singletons. Sequencing was done on a sample of PBMCs. Every receptor here comes from a man aged 45 to 65 in good health and CMV-seropositive.

The chain carries TRBV6-5 and TRBJ2-7, with D hard to call. Trimming shortened V by 6 bases and J by 11 bases, and 14 bases separated the two germline ends. The CDR3 totals 11 residues. Germline CDR1 and CDR2: MNHEY and SVGAGI. DNA of the CDR3: TGTGCCAGCAGAAGATACGACCGGGAGTACTTC. Protein product: CASRRYDREYF.

A few counts support this clone. The V gene is TRBV5-1, the J gene TRBJ2-3; 9 positions agree with TRBD2. Germline V gene data show CDR1 as SGHRS and CDR2 as YFSETQ. J was trimmed by 9 bases and V by 2 bases; bases with no gene match: 10. The CDR3 spans 15 residues. The CDR3: CASSFSEAGGATQYF. The CDR3 DNA reads as TGCGCCAGCAGCTTCAGTGAAGCGGGGGGTGCAACGCAGTATTTT. The full variable domain, in which reference TRBV5-1 and TRBJ2-3 provide the parts outside the CDR3, is KAGVTQTPRYLIKTRGQQVTLSCSPISGHRSVSWYQQTPGQGLQFLFEYFSETQRNKGNFPGRFSGRQFSNSRSEMNVSTLELGDSALYLCASSFSEAGGATQYFGPGTRLTVL.

With respect to this clone: The junction and the germline gene differ at one end; a read error may be behind it. V and J are TRBV29-1 and TRBJ2-1; D might be TRBD1 (6 bases). Per germline, CDR1 SQVTM and CDR2 ANQGSEA. CDR3 size: 15 residues. The CDR3 loop is CGVEDTRGSYNEQFF. The DNA of the CDR3 is TGCGGCGTTGAAGATACCAGGGGATCGTACAATGAGCAGTTCTTC.

The chain is built from TRBV15 and TRBJ2-4; D uncertain. V gave up 0 bases and J gave up 7 bases, with 13 bases separating them. Germline V gene data show CDR1 as LNHNV and CDR2 as YYDKDF (reference sequence). The CDR3 is 15 amino acids. The CDR3 nucleotides are TGTGCCACCAGCAGAGAGGTGAGGCCCTTGAACATTCAGTACTTC. It encodes CATSREVRPLNIQYF.

This rearrangement joins TRBV5-5 to TRBJ1-5; possibly TRBD1 for D (5 bases). There are 13 residues in the CDR3. The V end lost 3 bases, the J end lost 4 bases, and 8 bases lay between the germline ends. CDR1 is SGHKS, CDR2 YYEKEE, per germline (reference sequence). The CDR3 reads CASSWEGNQPQHF. CDR3 nucleotide sequence: TGTGCCAGCAGCTGGGAGGGGAATCAGCCCCAGCATTTT. The whole variable domain, remainder taken from reference TRBV5-5 and TRBJ1-5, is DAGVTQSPTHLIKTRGQQVTLRCSPISGHKSVSWYQQVLGQGPQFIFQYYEKEERGRGNFPDRFSARQFPNYSSELNVNALLLGDSALYLCASSWEGNQPQHFGDGTRLSIL.

This clone was recorded a few times. The CDR3 loop is CASSPRDRGPINYGYTF. The CDR3 DNA is TGCGCCAGCAGCCCAAGGGACAGGGGGCCGATTAACTATGGCTACACCTTC. This chain connects TRBV4-1 to TRBJ1-2, with 12 bases identical to TRBD1. After removal of 4 bases from V and 1 base from J, the junction contained 7 bases not matched to a gene. Germline V gene sequence: CDR1 MGHRA, CDR2 YSYEKL. The CDR3 contains 17 residues.

There are a few counts of this clone. The chain carries TRBV5-5 and TRBJ2-1; the D gene is possibly TRBD2 (5 bases). Germline V gene lookup returns CDR1 SGHKS and CDR2 YYEKEE (reference sequence). This CDR3 comprises 19 residues. With 1 base removed from V and 0 bases from J, the gap between germline ends came to 20 bases. In DNA form, the CDR3 reads TGTGCCAGCAGCTTGTATAAAGGTCTTCCGGGGATCTCCTACAATGAGCAGTTCTTC. It is translated as CASSLYKGLPGISYNEQFF. Full variable domain (missing parts from reference TRBV5-5 and TRBJ2-1): DAGVTQSPTHLIKTRGQQVTLRCSPISGHKSVSWYQQVLGQGPQFIFQYYEKEERGRGNFPDRFSARQFPNYSSELNVNALLLGDSALYLCASSLYKGLPGISYNEQFFGPGTRLTVL.

This clone was seen a few times. The V gene is TRBV2, the J gene TRBJ1-2; D perhaps matches TRBD1 (5 bases). Germline V lookup: CDR1 SNHLY, CDR2 FYNNEI. The CDR3 has 15 amino acids. The germline V and J ends were trimmed by 4 bases and 5 bases, with 17 bases remaining between them. CDR3 in amino acids: CASSVNVGGKYGYTF. The DNA of the CDR3 is TGTGCCAGCAGTGTAAATGTTGGGGGGAAATATGGCTACACCTTC. Filled out from reference TRBV2 and TRBJ1-2, the complete variable domain reads EPEVTQTPSHQVTQMGQEVILRCVPISNHLYFYWYRQILGQKVEFLVSFYNNEISEKSEIFDDQFSVERPDGSNFTLKIRSTKLEDSAMYFCASSVNVGGKYGYTFGSGTRLTVV.

CDR3 protein: CASSVNRQGNVDYGYTF. CDR3 in DNA: TGTGCCAGCAGCGTAAACCGACAGGGGAATGTGGACTATGGCTACACCTTC. This chain joins TRBV9 and TRBJ1-2, with TRBD1 matching over 8 bases. The V segment lost 1 base and the J segment 3 bases; nucleotides outside the gene matches: 11. CDR1 SGDLS and CDR2 YYNGEE come from the germline V gene. CDR3 length equals 17 residues.

In regard to this clone: At the DNA level, this CDR3 is encoded by other sequences in the same sample as well. V usage is TRBV2 and J usage is TRBJ1-2, with 7 bases matching TRBD1. Germline-derived CDR1 and CDR2 are SNHLY and FYNNEI. Germline trimming cut 1 base from V and 7 bases from J; bases unmatched to any gene: 21. This CDR3 is 19 amino acids long. The CDR3 reads CASSEGGGPTYPTPAGYTF. The CDR3 nucleotides are TGTGCCAGCAGTGAAGGAGGGGGCCCGACATATCCAACGCCCGCTGGCTACACCTTC.